Each of the 32 T cell receptor beta chains below was sequenced from the same sample in a study of vaccination and CD4 T cells after COVID-19. Indicated treatment: roughly 10-day PBMC culture with coronavirus spike peptide pools or control peptides (ViraFEST assay). No antigen is known for these receptors. Sequencing of DNA taken from cultured CD4+ T cells relied on the Oncomine TCR Beta short-read assay. TCRdb redid the calling of the PCR reads with MiXCR, one entry per CDR3 protein. The data contain more than 3,000 distinct CDR3 sequences, around 20% of them singletons. Sequenced material: CD4+ T cells from blood, cultured in vitro. The receptors stem from a human donor who had recovered from COVID-19.

V is TRBV5-1 and J is TRBJ2-5; D is tentatively TRBD1 or TRBD2 (6 bases each). CDR3 length: 18 residues. Deletions cut 2 bases from V and 3 bases from J, with 23 bases between. CDR1 is SGHRS and CDR2 is YFSETQ in the germline V gene. CDR3 amino acids: CASSFGVGSRRGEETQYF. In DNA, the CDR3 is TGCGCCAGCAGCTTTGGGGTAGGCTCCCGGAGGGGGGAAGAGACCCAGTACTTC. Using reference TRBV5-1 and TRBJ2-5 for the parts outside the CDR3, the full variable domain is KAGVTQTPRYLIKTRGQQVTLSCSPISGHRSVSWYQQTPGQGLQFLFEYFSETQRNKGNFPGRFSGRQFSNSRSEMNVSTLELGDSALYLCASSFGVGSRRGEETQYFGPGTRLLVL.

This sequence joins TRBV12-3 or TRBV12-4 and TRBJ2-1; 7 bases match TRBD1. V dropped 8 bases and J dropped 4; count of bases not matched to a gene: 5. CDR3 length: 13 residues. The CDR3: CASADRRYNEQFF. The CDR3 bases are TGTGCCAGCGCGGACAGGAGATACAATGAGCAGTTCTTC.

The V gene is TRBV5-1, the J gene TRBJ2-7; 7 positions agree with TRBD2. V lost 0 bases to trimming and J lost 1 base; unmatched junction nucleotides: 10. The CDR3 spans 17 residues. Germline-derived CDR1 and CDR2 are SGHRS and YFSETQ. The CDR3 protein is CASSLVAGLSGSYEQYF. Written as DNA, the CDR3 is TGCGCCAGCAGCTTGGTAGCCGGCCTTAGCGGGTCCTACGAGCAGTACTTC.

The chain links TRBV5-6 to TRBJ2-5; 10 positions agree with TRBD2. The V gene end was trimmed by 1 base and the J gene end by 1 base; junction bases not matched to a gene: 1. Looked up from germline, CDR1 is SGHDT and CDR2 is YYEEEE. The CDR3 covers 15 residues. In nucleotides, the CDR3 is TGTGCCAGCAGCTTGCTAGCGGGGGTCCAAGAGACCCAGTACTTC. This codes for CASSLLAGVQETQYF.

This clonotype was found a few times. The genes are TRBV11-2 and TRBJ2-7; 7 bases fit TRBD1. J gave up 3 bases and V 4 bases, and 3 bases lay outside the gene matches. The CDR3 consists of 13 residues. The germline gives CDR1 SGHAT, CDR2 FQNNGV. CDR3 coding DNA: TGTGCCAGCAGCTCCCGGACAGGCTACGAGCAGTACTTC. It codes for CASSSRTGYEQYF. Full variable domain (missing parts from reference TRBV11-2 and TRBJ2-7): EAGVAQSPRYKIIEKRQSVAFWCNPISGHATLYWYQQILGQGPKLLIQFQNNGVVDDSQLPKDRFSAERLKGVDSTLKIQPAKLEDSAVYLCASSSRTGYEQYFGPGTRLTVT.

The chain joins TRBV6-1 to TRBJ1-5; the match to TRBD1 covers 10 bases. V shed 5 bases and J 7 bases; nucleotides not matched to a gene: 8. Germline CDR1 and CDR2: MNHNS and SASEGT. The CDR3 runs to 15 residues. CDR3 region: CASSTLTGGGQPQHF. The DNA for the CDR3 is TGTGCCAGCAGTACCCTGACAGGGGGCGGGCAGCCCCAGCATTTT.

Within the sample, this clonotype is large (0.1 to 1%). The rearrangement links TRBV20-1 to TRBJ2-3; 9 nucleotides line up with TRBD1. The CDR3 runs to 15 residues. J lost 3 bases, V lost 5 bases, and 9 bases had no gene match. Germline V gene lookup returns CDR1 DFQATT and CDR2 SNEGSKA (reference sequence). The CDR3 DNA follows: TGCAGTGCTTTTACAGGGGGCGGTGTTACAGATACGCAGTATTTT. Encoded protein: CSAFTGGGVTDTQYF.

V gene TRBV9 combines with J gene TRBJ1-6; the D gene is possibly TRBD1 (5 bases). The CDR3 length is 16 residues. V lost 4 bases to trimming and J lost 7 bases, with 18 bases between them. Looked up from germline, CDR1 is SGDLS and CDR2 is YYNGEE. The CDR3 sequence is CASSTRAWGGNSPLHF. The CDR3 nucleotides read TGTGCCAGCAGCACCCGGGCGTGGGGGGGGAATTCACCCCTCCACTTT.

By share, this clonotype ranks as medium-sized. This chain joins TRBV20-1 and TRBJ2-3; the match to TRBD1 covers 7 bases. CDR3 length equals 12 residues. CDR1 DFQATT and CDR2 SNEGSKA come from the germline V gene (reference sequence). The ends lost 6 bases at V and 4 bases at J; junction bases unmatched: 4. The CDR3 region has the DNA TGCAGTGCCCCGACAGGGTCAGATACGCAGTATTTT. Amino acid sequence: CSAPTGSDTQYF.

Comments on this clonotype: This may be a read error: a much more frequent sequence differs by one nucleotide. J is TRBJ1-5 and V is TRBV6-5; TRBD1 aligns across 9 bases. Germline values: CDR1 MNHEY, CDR2 SVGAGI. CDR3 size: 20 residues. V lost 4 bases, J lost 7 bases, and 23 bases stayed unmatched. The CDR3 region is CASSSQPGRTGDPPCQPQHF. In DNA form, the CDR3 reads TGTGCCAGCAGTTCACAACCTGGAAGGACAGGGGATCCACCCTGCCAGCCCCAGCATTTT.

This clonotype was seen only a few times. A junction boundary mismatches the germline segment, possibly from a read error. This rearrangement joins TRBV24-1 to TRBJ1-1, with D possibly TRBD1 on 5 matching bases. There are 15 residues in the CDR3. In germline, CDR1 is KGHDR, CDR2 SFDVKD. This CDR3 is CSAENGGMINTEAFF. CDR3 in DNA: TGCTCGGCGGAAAACGGGGGGATGATAAACACTGAAGCTTTCTTT.

V is TRBV9 and J is TRBJ2-3; no clear D. Germline assignment: CDR1 SGDLS and CDR2 YYNGEE. V was pared by 1 base and J by 6 bases, with 6 bases between. There are 12 residues in the CDR3. Written as DNA, the CDR3 is TGTGCCAGCAGCGTATTTACGGATACGCAGTATTTT. Encoded protein: CASSVFTDTQYF.

Concerning this clonotype itself: This could be a read error, since a much larger clone is one nucleotide away. The rearrangement joins TRBV21-1 to TRBJ1-5; the D call TRBD1 from the table was never checked on the DNA. TRBV21-1 is a pseudogene. This CDR3 is 16 amino acids long. As DNA, the CDR3 is TGTGCCAGCAGCCCCGGGGGCCGGAATAGCAATCAGCCCCGGCATTTT. Translated: CASSPGGRNSNQPRHF.

For this clonotype: It may be a read error: a sequence one base away is much more abundant. The chain joins TRBV9 to TRBJ2-3, with 8 bases matching TRBD2. CDR3 size: 16 residues. Germline values: CDR1 SGDLS, CDR2 YYNGEE. This CDR3 reads CASSVEGSGRLGTQFF. The CDR3 DNA is TGTGCCAGCAGCGTAGAAGGCAGCGGGAGATTGGGTACGCAGTTTTTT.

By frequency in the sample, this clonotype is medium-sized (0.01 to 0.1%). The chain is built from TRBV20-1 and TRBJ1-2; D possibly corresponds to TRBD1 (6 bases). V lost 0 bases, J lost 6 bases, and 11 bases lay in between. CDR3 size: 13 residues. Per the germline V gene, CDR1 is DFQATT and CDR2 is SNEGSKA (reference sequence). CDR3 bases: TGCAGTGCTAGAGATCTAGGGGGTCATGGCTACACCTTC. Its protein is CSARDLGGHGYTF.

This clonotype appeared a few times. J is TRBJ1-5 and V is TRBV19; no reliable D call. The CDR3 consists of 13 residues. Trimming removed 8 bases from V and 2 bases from J, with 10 bases in between. CDR1 LNHDA and CDR2 SQIVND come from the germline V gene (reference sequence). CDR3 residues: CASGLSGNQPQHF. CDR3 sequence (DNA): TGTGCCAGTGGCCTTTCCGGCAATCAGCCCCAGCATTTT.

Worth noting for this clonotype: The conserved phenylalanine or tryptophan normally closing the CDR3 is absent here, so this likely arose from a read error. The rearrangement joins TRBV20-1 to TRBJ2-5, with TRBD2 matching 9 bases. Germline V CDR1 and CDR2: DFQATT, SNEGSKA (reference sequence). The CDR3 is 14 residues long. The V gene end was trimmed by 3 bases and the J gene end by 0 bases; junction bases not matched to a gene: 2. CDR3 DNA: TGCAGTGCTAGTCTAGCGGGGTACCAAGAGACCCAGTACTTA. It specifies CSASLAGYQETQYL.

The gene calls are TRBV5-1 and TRBJ2-1; D is perhaps TRBD2 (7 bases). In germline, CDR1 is SGHRS, CDR2 YFSETQ. The V and J ends lost 0 bases and 9 bases respectively, with 13 bases between them. There are 14 residues in the CDR3. The CDR3 reads CASSLGPGGGEQFF. CDR3 DNA sequence: TGCGCCAGCAGCTTGGGCCCGGGGGGCGGTGAGCAGTTCTTC.

V is TRBV2 and J is TRBJ2-3, with D possibly being TRBD1 or TRBD2 (5 bases each). V lost 6 bases and J lost 1, with 20 bases in between. Germline CDR1 and CDR2: SNHLY and FYNNEI. The CDR3 has 17 residues. For the CDR3, the DNA is TGTGCCAGCAGGGGGGTCGGGGAGCAAGCCGGCACAGATACGCAGTATTTT. It encodes CASRGVGEQAGTDTQYF.

In its sample, this clonotype is medium-sized (0.01 to 0.1%). This rearrangement joins TRBV10-3 to TRBJ1-2, with D perhaps TRBD1 (5 bases). Germline V CDR1 and CDR2: ENHRY, SYGVKD. The CDR3 contains 16 residues. The V end was cut by 0 bases, the J end by 7 bases, with 18 bases between. The CDR3 DNA reads TGTGCCATCAGTGAGTCGACTCAGGGAGGGGTAGGTGGCTACACCTTC. Protein sequence: CAISESTQGGVGGYTF.

The chain joins TRBV20-1 to TRBJ2-7; 7 bases fit TRBD1. J gave up 0 bases and V 5 bases, and 10 bases lay outside the gene matches. The CDR3 has 15 amino acids. Germline values: CDR1 DFQATT, CDR2 SNEGSKA (reference sequence). DNA of the CDR3: TGCAGTGCTCCAAGGTCGGGACAGAGCTCCTACGAGCAGTACTTC. Amino acid sequence: CSAPRSGQSSYEQYF.

This clonotype was detected a few times. The genes are TRBV6-5 and TRBJ1-2, with no clear D. Germline values: CDR1 MNHEY, CDR2 SVGAGI. The CDR3 loop spans 18 amino acids. Trimming stripped 0 bases from V and 5 bases from J, with 22 bases between. CDR3 nucleotide sequence: TGTGCCAGCAGTTACTCGACGGAGGGCCCAGAGACCCCTTATGGCTACACCTTC. It translates to CASSYSTEGPETPYGYTF.

This clonotype rates as large. The chain carries TRBV12-3 or TRBV12-4 and TRBJ1-2, with TRBD1 as a possible D gene (6 bases). The V end was cut by 7 bases, the J end by 0 bases, with 18 bases between. The CDR3 contains 16 residues. CDR3 sequence: CASTNSGTHANYGYTF. CDR3 sequence (DNA): TGTGCCAGCACCAATTCCGGGACACATGCTAACTATGGCTACACCTTC.

This clonotype was counted between two and nine times. The V call is TRBV5-5, the J call TRBJ2-7; 16 bases line up with TRBD2. V shed 4 bases, J shed 6 bases, and the junction held 7 bases outside the gene matches. The CDR3 has 16 residues. Germline CDR1 reads SGHKS; CDR2 reads YYEKEE (reference sequence). The CDR3 nucleotides read TGTGCCAGCAGCCCGGGACTAGCGGGGGGGCGAGGCGAGCAGTACTTC. Protein sequence: CASSPGLAGGRGEQYF.

This clonotype was counted a few times. The genes are TRBV6-1 and TRBJ2-2, with 10 bases that match TRBD1. The CDR3 runs 14 residues. The germline gives CDR1 MNHNS, CDR2 SASEGT. Trimming at V came to 8 bases and at J to 8 bases, leaving 8 bases not matched to a gene. The CDR3 protein is CASLWTGGVGELFF. CDR3 bases: TGTGCCAGCTTGTGGACAGGGGGGGTTGGGGAGCTGTTTTTT.

This clonotype was counted between two and nine times. The CDR3 nucleotides are TGTGCCAGTAGGGACAGGTCTGGGAATGAGCAGTTCTTC. Residues: CASRDRSGNEQFF. The rearrangement uses TRBV19 and TRBJ2-1; 7 bases agree with TRBD1. The CDR3 length is 13 residues. J gave up 7 bases and V 6 bases, and 6 bases lay outside the gene matches. Germline loops: CDR1 LNHDA, CDR2 SQIVND (reference sequence).

This clonotype has a handful of counts. The genes are TRBV6-1 and TRBJ1-1, with D perhaps TRBD1 (6 bases). The V end was cut by 11 bases, the J end by 5 bases, with 21 bases between. CDR1 MNHNS and CDR2 SASEGT come from the germline V gene. The CDR3 totals 14 residues. The CDR3 loop reads CAARPQQGGTEAFF. DNA of the CDR3: TGTGCCGCCCGCCCCCAACAGGGAGGTACTGAAGCTTTCTTT.

Concerning this clonotype: Germline is not matched at one junction end, which may reflect a read error. The rearrangement uses TRBV10-3 and TRBJ2-7; no clear D. Germline V gene sequence: CDR1 ENHRY, CDR2 SYGVKD. This CDR3 has 12 residues. The CDR3 is CAISDISDERYF. The CDR3 DNA is TGTGCCATCAGTGACATCAGTGACGAGCGGTACTTC.

The chain links TRBV9 to TRBJ2-1, with 11 nucleotides matching TRBD2. CDR1 is SGDLS, CDR2 YYNGEE, per germline. The trim removed 4 bases at V and 4 bases at J, leaving 4 bases unmatched. The CDR3 extends over 15 amino acids. The CDR3 nucleotides are TGTGCCAGCAGCCCCCGGACTAGCGGGTACAATGAGCAGTTCTTC. Protein sequence: CASSPRTSGYNEQFF.

This clonotype qualifies as hyperexpanded. One junction end disagrees with the germline gene, perhaps due to a read error. This chain connects TRBV12-3 or TRBV12-4 to TRBJ1-1; tentative D call: TRBD1 (6 bases). The CDR3 runs to 13 residues. The CDR3 coding sequence is TGTGCCAGCAGCTTAGGGGGGCGATTTGAAGCTTTCTTT. This codes for CASSLGGRFEAFF.

This clonotype has only a few counts. V and J are TRBV12-3 or TRBV12-4 and TRBJ2-2; D possibly corresponds to TRBD1 (5 bases). The V gene lost 2 bases and the J gene lost 5 bases, with 12 bases spanning the gap. CDR3 length equals 15 residues. CDR3 DNA sequence: TGTGCCAGCAGTTTATGGCAGGGAAAGACCGGGGAGCTGTTTTTT. Translated: CASSLWQGKTGELFF.

This clonotype was seen only a few times. The junction differs from germline at one of its ends, possibly a read error. The rearrangement joins TRBV2 to TRBJ1-1, with a possible D match to TRBD1 (6 bases). The CDR3 is made up of 13 amino acids. Germline V gene sequence: CDR1 SNHLY, CDR2 FYNNEI. CDR3: CASCGPGGGSGQF. CDR3 DNA: TGTGCCAGCTGCGGCCCGGGGGGGGGCTCAGGTCAATTT.